This T cell receptor beta chain is drawn from a study of post-analysis software for immune sequencing data. The CDR3 totals 16 residues. The germline CDR1 and CDR2 sequences are MNHNS and SASEGT. V was pared by 5 bases and J by 6 bases, with 8 bases of the junction left unmatched. Study-level points and caveats: When patients were compared with controls, about five TRBV segments were more frequent, TRBV5-6, TRBV5-1 and TRBV20-1 among them. When compared against controls, multiple sclerosis patients showed significantly lower normalized Chao1 diversity.

Many counts were recorded for this clonotype. What it recognizes is unknown. Unique molecular identifiers were carried by the TCR beta cDNA libraries. Each CDR3 protein gets one entry after TCRdb re-called the PCR reads with MiXCR. The sample consists of just over 250,000 distinct CDR3 sequences, roughly a third of them appearing once. The clonotype comes from a girl aged 10-17 years with multiple sclerosis. The chain joins TRBV6-1 to TRBJ2-3; 13 nucleotides align to TRBD2. The sequencing input was blood. The CDR3 nucleotides are TGTGCCAGCAGTCCGACTAGCGGGGGGCGGTCTGATACGCAGTATTTT. Protein sequence: CASSPTSGGRSDTQYF.